The entry below gives a single T cell receptor beta chain sequence along with its context. This specimen belongs to a study of blood T cell repertoires in COVID-19. Sequencing was performed with immunoSEQ multiplex PCR; in TCRdb, only in-frame clones are kept and a portion is missing. Counted here are fewer than 350,000 clones, about 90% occurring once; the ten biggest clones make up about 2.2%. Losses at the gene ends were 0 bases for V and 5 bases for J; bases not matched to a gene: 1. The germline gives CDR1 SGDLS, CDR2 YYNGEE. This CDR3 is 15 amino acids long. The TCR was taken from a woman aged 25 to 39 who had recovered from COVID-19. Input material: peripheral blood. The chain combines TRBV9 with TRBJ2-2, with TRBD1 identical over 10 bases. In DNA form, the CDR3 reads TGTGCCAGCAGCGTAGTGGGACAGGGGACCGGGGAGCTGTTTTTT. This translates into CASSVVGQGTGELFF.